This is a list of T cell receptor beta chains from one sample in a study of OX40 agonist ivuxolimab in advanced cancers. Only in-frame clones appear in the TCRdb table, and some are missing; sequencing was by immunoSEQ multiplex PCR. Of around 100,000 clones in the sample, 90% to 96% are singletons; the top ten hold around 2.2%. This specimen consisted of CD4+ or CD8+ T cells sorted from blood, obtained in a trial of the OX40 agonist ivuxolimab. The receptor set was obtained from an adult with an advanced solid tumor such as melanoma, head and neck, liver or kidney cancer. Both conserved end residues are part of each CDR3.

J	V	CDR3
TRBJ1-5	TRBV7-9	CASSLWDQPQHF
NA	TRBV19	CASRNDEGGYEQYF
TRBJ1-1	TRBV9	CASSASNTEAFF
TRBJ2-2	TRBV7-6	CASSLNTGELFF
TRBJ1-2	TRBV7-9	CASSLISSGYTF
TRBJ2-5	TRBV2	CASPAMGVETQYF
TRBJ2-7	TRBV11-1	CASSSYGGKSYEQYF
TRBJ1-2	TRBV9	CASSERDSPTYGYTF
TRBJ2-7	TRBV29-1	CSVRSSGEQYF
TRBJ1-1	TRBV27	CASSLGGNTEAFF
TRBJ2-7	TRBV30	CAWSYGGAYEQYF
TRBJ1-5	TRBV4-1	CASSLQRTDQPQHF
TRBJ2-1	TRBV6-4	CASSYRAGNEQFF
TRBJ1-4	TRBV5-1	CASSTTGATNEKLFF
TRBJ1-4	TRBV28	CASSSARGYNEKLFF
TRBJ2-7	TRBV7-8	CASGGARGEQYF
TRBJ1-6	TRBV27	CASSLTRGGSPPLHF
TRBJ2-2	TRBV27	CASSSHRFAGELFF
TRBJ2-2	TRBV5-4	CASTSRPDKLTGELFF
TRBJ2-5	TRBV11-3	CASSSGTSGTQYF
TRBJ2-1	TRBV7-2	CASSQFPSGSGNEQFF
TRBJ1-5	TRBV19	CASSIWFGDNQPQHF
TRBJ1-1	TRBV6-5	CASSTQGPTEAFF
TRBJ1-1	TRBV19	CASSWGGGGTEAFF
TRBJ2-3	TRBV6-5	CASGGYPSTDTQYF
TRBJ1-1	TRBV20-1	CSADQGPEAFF
TRBJ1-4	TRBV6-6	CASSPGLENEKLFF
TRBJ2-3	TRBV5-1	CASSFGGSTDTQYF
TRBJ2-7	TRBV9	CASSAPGAYEQYF
TRBJ1-1	TRBV11-2	CASSRGISEAFF
TRBJ2-1	TRBV2	CASSEARTTPRGNEQFF